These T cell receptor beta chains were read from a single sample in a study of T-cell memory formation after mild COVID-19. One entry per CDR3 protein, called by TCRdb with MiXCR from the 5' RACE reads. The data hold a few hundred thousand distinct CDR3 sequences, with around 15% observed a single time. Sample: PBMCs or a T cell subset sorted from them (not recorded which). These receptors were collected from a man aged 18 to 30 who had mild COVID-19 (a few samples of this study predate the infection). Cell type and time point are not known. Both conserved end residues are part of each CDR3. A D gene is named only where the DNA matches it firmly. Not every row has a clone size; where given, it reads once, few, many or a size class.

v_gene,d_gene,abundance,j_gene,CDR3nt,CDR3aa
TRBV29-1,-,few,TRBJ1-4,TGCAGCGTTGATGGAGGGCCTAATGAAAAACTGTTTTTT,CSVDGGPNEKLFF
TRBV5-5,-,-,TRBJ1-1,TGTGCCAGCAGCGGGACACAATTCACTGAAGCTTTCTTT,CASSGTQFTEAFF
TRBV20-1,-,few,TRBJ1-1,TGCAGTGCTAGAGGAGACTGGAACACTGAAGCTTTCTTT,CSARGDWNTEAFF
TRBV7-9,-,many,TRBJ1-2,TGTGCCAGCAGCTTAGACAGGGTTCGGAGTGGCTACACCTTC,CASSLDRVRSGYTF
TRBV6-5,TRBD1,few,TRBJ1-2,TGTGCCAGCAGTTACTCACAGGGGATCTATGGCTACACCTTC,CASSYSQGIYGYTF
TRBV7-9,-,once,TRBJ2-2,TGTGCCAGCAACAGGGACTCAAACACCGGGGAGCTGTTTTTT,CASNRDSNTGELFF
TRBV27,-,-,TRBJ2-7,TGTGCCAGCAGGGAGGATTACAGGAGCTCCTACGAGCAGTACTTC,CASREDYRSSYEQYF
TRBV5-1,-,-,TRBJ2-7,TGCGCCAGCAGGGGGGGTGAAGGGAACTACGAGCAGTACTTC,CASRGGEGNYEQYF
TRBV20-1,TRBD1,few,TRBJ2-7,TGCAGTGCTTCCGGGACAGGGGGCTACGAGCAGTACTTC,CSASGTGGYEQYF
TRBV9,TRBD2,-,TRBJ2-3,TGTGCCAGCAGCCATCCTAGCGGGGGGCCTAGCACAGATACGCAGTATTTT,CASSHPSGGPSTDTQYF
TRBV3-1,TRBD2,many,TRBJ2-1,TGTGCCAGCAGGCCTGTCGGGGGGGGCAATGAGCAGTTCTTC,CASRPVGGGNEQFF
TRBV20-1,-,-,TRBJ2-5,TGCAGTGCAAATGGGGAGACCCAGTACTTC,CSANGETQYF
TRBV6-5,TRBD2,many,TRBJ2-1,TGTGCCAGCAGTTCGCTAGCGGGGGTATACAATGAGCAGTTCTTC,CASSSLAGVYNEQFF
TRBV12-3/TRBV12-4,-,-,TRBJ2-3,TGTGCCAGCAGTCCCCACCCCGCGGCAGATACGCAGTATTTT,CASSPHPAADTQYF
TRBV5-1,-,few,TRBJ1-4,TGCGCCAGCAGCCGGGACGGAGGAACTAATGAAAAACTGTTTTTT,CASSRDGGTNEKLFF
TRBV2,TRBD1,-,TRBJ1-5,TGTGCCAGCAGCCCTGGGGACAGGGGAAGCAATCAGCCCCAGCATTTT,CASSPGDRGSNQPQHF
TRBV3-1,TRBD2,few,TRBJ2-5,TGTGCCAGCAGCCAAGGCCTAGCGGAGCAAGAGACCCAGTACTTC,CASSQGLAEQETQYF